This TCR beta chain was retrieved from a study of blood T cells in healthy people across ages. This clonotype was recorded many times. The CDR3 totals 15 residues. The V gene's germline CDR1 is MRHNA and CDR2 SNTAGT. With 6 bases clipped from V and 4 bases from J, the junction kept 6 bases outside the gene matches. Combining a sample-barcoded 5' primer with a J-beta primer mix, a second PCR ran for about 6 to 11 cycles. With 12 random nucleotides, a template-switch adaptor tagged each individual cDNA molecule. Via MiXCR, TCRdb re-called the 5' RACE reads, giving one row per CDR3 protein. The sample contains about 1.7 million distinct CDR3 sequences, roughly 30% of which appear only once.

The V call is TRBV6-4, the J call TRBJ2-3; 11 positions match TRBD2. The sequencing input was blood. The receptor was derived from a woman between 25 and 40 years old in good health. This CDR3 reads CASSQTSGESDTQYF. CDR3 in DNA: TGTGCCAGCAGCCAGACTAGCGGGGAATCAGATACGCAGTATTTT.